This TCR beta chain was identified in a study of tumor-infiltrating lymphocytes in oesophageal squamous cell carcinoma. This CDR3 is built from 12 residues. The germline V gene encodes CDR1 MNHNY and CDR2 SVGAGI (reference sequence). Trimming stripped 2 bases from V and 5 bases from J, with 4 bases between. This clonotype has a count of ten or more. MiXCR was run by TCRdb on the PCR reads, yielding one entry per CDR3 protein. The repertoire has about 22,000 distinct CDR3 sequences, over 30% of them found once; the top ten carry 15% to 20%. Material for sequencing was esophageal tumor tissue. The V call is TRBV6-6, the J call TRBJ1-3, with no clear D. The TCR sequence derives from a female donor with esophageal squamous cell carcinoma. This CDR3 reads CASSYDRNTIYF. CDR3 bases: TGTGCCAGCAGTTACGACAGAAACACCATATATTTT.